Sequencing of this T cell receptor beta chain was carried out in a study of shared clonotypes between healthy human individuals. Trimming left V 6 bases short and J 0 bases short, with 15 bases between. The germline V gene has CDR1 SNHLY and CDR2 FYNNEI. The CDR3 spans 16 residues. The protocol was immunoSEQ multiplex PCR, while the TCRdb copy is restricted to in-frame clones and leaves out a portion. Of roughly 2 million clones in the sample, roughly 95% are singletons; the top ten hold approximately 0.13%. The TCR originated in a man in his late teens or twenties in good health. The chain employs TRBV2 and TRBJ2-4; a weak D match, TRBD1 (5 bases). Input material: naive CD4+ T cells sorted from blood. The subset is: CD45RA+ positively selected. The CDR3 loop is CASSADSLLAKNIQYF. CDR3 coding DNA: TGTGCCAGCAGCGCCGACAGCCTCCTAGCCAAAAACATTCAGTACTTC.